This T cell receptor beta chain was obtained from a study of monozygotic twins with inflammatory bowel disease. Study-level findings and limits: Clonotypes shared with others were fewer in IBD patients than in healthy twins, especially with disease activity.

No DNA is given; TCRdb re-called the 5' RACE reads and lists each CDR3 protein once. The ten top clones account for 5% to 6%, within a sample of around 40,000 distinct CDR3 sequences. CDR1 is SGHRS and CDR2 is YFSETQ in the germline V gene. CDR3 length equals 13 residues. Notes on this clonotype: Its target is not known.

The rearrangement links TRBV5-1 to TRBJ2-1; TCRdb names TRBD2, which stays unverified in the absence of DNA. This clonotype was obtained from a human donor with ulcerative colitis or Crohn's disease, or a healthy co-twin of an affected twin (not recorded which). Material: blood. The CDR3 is CATRLAGVNEQFF. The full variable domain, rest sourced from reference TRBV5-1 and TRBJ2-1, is KAGVTQTPRYLIKTRGQQVTLSCSPISGHRSVSWYQQTPGQGLQFLFEYFSETQRNKGNFPGRFSGRQFSNSRSEMNVSTLELGDSALYLCATRLAGVNEQFFGPGTRLTVL.